This TCR beta chain was retrieved from a study of blood T cell repertoires in COVID-19. Study-wide context: Samples representing acute and convalescent COVID-19 were sourced from the United States, Italy and Spain.

Under the authors' procedure: For nucleated cells, counts were estimated from reference gene primer amplification. Repertoires were generated with immunoSEQ multiplex PCR, while TCRdb's copy carries only in-frame clones and drops some. V, J and clone size reflect that table, while D and trimming were determined from the DNA. Of hundreds of thousands of clones in the sample, roughly 85% were seen once. The clonotype originates from a woman in her twenties or thirties with active or convalescent COVID-19. Sequencing used peripheral blood.

The chain's CDR3 is CASSEGVWDAGTQYF. As DNA, the CDR3 is TGCGCCAGCAGTGAGGGGGTTTGGGATGCGGGGACCCAGTACTTC. The chain carries TRBV10-1 and TRBJ2-5, with D possibly matching TRBD2 (5 bases). This CDR3 spans 15 amino acids. The germline V gene has CDR1 WNHNN and CDR2 SYGVQD (reference sequence). V lost 2 bases and J 7 bases, leaving 17 bases between the germline ends.